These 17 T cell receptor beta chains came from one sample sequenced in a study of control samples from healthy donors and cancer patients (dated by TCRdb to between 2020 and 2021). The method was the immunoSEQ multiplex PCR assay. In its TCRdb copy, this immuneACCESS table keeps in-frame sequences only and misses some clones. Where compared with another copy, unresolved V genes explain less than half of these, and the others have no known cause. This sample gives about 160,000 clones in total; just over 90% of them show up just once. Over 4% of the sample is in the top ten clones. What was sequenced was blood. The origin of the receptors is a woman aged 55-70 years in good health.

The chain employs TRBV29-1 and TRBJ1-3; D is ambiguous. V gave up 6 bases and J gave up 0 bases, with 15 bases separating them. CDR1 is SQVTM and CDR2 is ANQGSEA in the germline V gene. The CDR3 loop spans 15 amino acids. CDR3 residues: CSVFVVQASGNTIYF. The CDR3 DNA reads TGCAGCGTCTTCGTCGTGCAGGCCTCTGGAAACACCATATATTTT.

CDR3 nucleotide sequence: TGTGCCAGTAGTATGATGAGGGTTTCACCCCTCCACTTT. Translating gives CASSMMRVSPLHF. The rearrangement links TRBV19 to TRBJ1-6; D ambiguous. V lost 3 bases and J lost 9, with 9 bases in between. The CDR3 is 13 residues long. Germline V gene lookup returns CDR1 LNHDA and CDR2 SQIVND (reference sequence).

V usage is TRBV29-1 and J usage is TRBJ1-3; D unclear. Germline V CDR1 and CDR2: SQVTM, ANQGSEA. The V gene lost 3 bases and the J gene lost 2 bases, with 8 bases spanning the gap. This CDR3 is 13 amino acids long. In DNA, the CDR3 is TGCAGCGTTGAGGAGGGAACTGGAAACACCATATATTTT. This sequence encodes CSVEEGTGNTIYF.

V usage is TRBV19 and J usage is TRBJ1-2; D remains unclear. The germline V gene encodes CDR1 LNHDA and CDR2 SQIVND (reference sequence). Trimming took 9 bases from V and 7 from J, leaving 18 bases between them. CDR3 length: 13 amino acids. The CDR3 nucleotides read TGTGCCAGCAGACGAAGCCCTTTGGGTGGCTACACCTTC. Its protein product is CASRRSPLGGYTF.

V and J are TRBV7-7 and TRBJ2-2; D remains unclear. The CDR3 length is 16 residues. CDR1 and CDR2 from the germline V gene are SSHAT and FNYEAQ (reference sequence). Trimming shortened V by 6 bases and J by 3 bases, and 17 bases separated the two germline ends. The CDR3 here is CASRKSPLADTGELFF. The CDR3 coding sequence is TGTGCCAGCAGAAAAAGCCCCCTGGCGGACACCGGGGAGCTGTTTTTT.

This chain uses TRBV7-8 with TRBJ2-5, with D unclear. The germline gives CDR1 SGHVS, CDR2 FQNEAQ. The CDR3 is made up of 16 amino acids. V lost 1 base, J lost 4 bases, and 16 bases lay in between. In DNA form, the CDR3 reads TGTGCCAGCAGCTTAGATGGCTCAGCACCGGGAGAGACCCAGTACTTC. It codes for CASSLDGSAPGETQYF.

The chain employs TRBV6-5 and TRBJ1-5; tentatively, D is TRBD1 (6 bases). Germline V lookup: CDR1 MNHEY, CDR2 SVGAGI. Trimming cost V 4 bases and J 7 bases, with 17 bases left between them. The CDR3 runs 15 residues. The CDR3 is CASSSVSGARQPQHF. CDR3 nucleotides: TGTGCCAGCAGTTCCGTGTCGGGGGCGAGGCAGCCCCAGCATTTT.

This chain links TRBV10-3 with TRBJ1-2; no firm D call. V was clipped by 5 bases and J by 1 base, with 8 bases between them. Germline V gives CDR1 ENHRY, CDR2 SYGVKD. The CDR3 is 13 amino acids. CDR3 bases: TGTGCCATCAGTTCGCGGGGTAACTATGGCTACACCTTC. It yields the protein CAISSRGNYGYTF.

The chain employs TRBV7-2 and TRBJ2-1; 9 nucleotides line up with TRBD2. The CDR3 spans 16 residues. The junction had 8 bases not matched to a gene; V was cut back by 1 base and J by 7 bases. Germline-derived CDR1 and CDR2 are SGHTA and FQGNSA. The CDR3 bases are TGTGCCAGCAGCTTAGAGGCTAGCGGGGTAAGAAATGAGCAGTTCTTC. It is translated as CASSLEASGVRNEQFF.

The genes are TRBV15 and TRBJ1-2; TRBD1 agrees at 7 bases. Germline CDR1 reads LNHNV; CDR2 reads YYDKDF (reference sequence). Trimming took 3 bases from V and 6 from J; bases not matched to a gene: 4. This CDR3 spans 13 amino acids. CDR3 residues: CATSRGGGDGYTF. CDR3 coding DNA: TGTGCCACCAGCAGGGGAGGGGGCGATGGCTACACCTTC.

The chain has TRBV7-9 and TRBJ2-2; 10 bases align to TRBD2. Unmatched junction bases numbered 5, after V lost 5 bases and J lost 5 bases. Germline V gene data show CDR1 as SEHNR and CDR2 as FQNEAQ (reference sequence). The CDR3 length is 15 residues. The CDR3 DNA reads TGTGCCAGCAGCAAACTAGCGGGGAGGACCGGGGAGCTGTTTTTT. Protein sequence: CASSKLAGRTGELFF.

CDR3 nucleotide sequence: TGTGCCAGCAGTCCCGGGACAGGGAATGAAAAACTGTTTTTT. Protein sequence: CASSPGTGNEKLFF. The chain combines TRBV2 with TRBJ1-4; 9 nucleotides line up with TRBD1. The J segment lost 5 bases and the V segment lost 5 bases, leaving 3 bases of the junction unmatched. The CDR3 consists of 14 residues. The germline CDR1 and CDR2 sequences are SNHLY and FYNNEI.

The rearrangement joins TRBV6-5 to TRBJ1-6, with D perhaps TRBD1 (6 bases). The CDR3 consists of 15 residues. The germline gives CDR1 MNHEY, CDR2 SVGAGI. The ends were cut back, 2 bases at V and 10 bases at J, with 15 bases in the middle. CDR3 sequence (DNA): TGTGCCAGCAGTTACAAGCTCACAGGGTCGTCACCCCTCCACTTT. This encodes CASSYKLTGSSPLHF.

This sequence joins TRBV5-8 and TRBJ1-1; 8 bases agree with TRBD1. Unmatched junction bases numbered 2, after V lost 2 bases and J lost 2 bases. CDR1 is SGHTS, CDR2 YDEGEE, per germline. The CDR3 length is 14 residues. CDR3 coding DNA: TGTGCCAGCAGCTTTGACAGGGGTAACACTGAAGCTTTCTTT. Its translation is CASSFDRGNTEAFF. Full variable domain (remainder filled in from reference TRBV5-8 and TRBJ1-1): EAGVTQSPTHLIKTRGQQATLRCSPISGHTSVYWYQQALGLGLQFLLWYDEGEERNRGNFPPRFSGRQFPNYSSELNVNALELEDSALYLCASSFDRGNTEAFFGQGTRLTVV.

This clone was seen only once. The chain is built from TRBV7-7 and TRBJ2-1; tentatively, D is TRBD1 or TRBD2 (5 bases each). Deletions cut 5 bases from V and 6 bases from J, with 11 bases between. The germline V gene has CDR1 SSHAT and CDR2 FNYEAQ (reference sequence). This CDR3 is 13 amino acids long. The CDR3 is CASSVGEINEQFF. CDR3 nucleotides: TGTGCCAGCAGCGTAGGGGAGATCAATGAGCAGTTCTTC.

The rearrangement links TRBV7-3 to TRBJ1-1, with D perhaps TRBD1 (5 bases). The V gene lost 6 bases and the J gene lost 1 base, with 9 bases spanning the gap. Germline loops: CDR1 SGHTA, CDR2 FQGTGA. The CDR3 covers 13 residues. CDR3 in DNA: TGTGCCAGCAGTACCACAGGGAACACTGAAGCTTTCTTT. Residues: CASSTTGNTEAFF.

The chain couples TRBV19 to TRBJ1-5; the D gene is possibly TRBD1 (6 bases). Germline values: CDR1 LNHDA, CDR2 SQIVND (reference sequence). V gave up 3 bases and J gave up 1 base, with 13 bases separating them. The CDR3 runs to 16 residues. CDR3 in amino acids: CASSMQEGDSNQPQHF. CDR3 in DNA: TGTGCCAGTAGTATGCAGGAGGGGGACAGCAATCAGCCCCAGCATTTT.